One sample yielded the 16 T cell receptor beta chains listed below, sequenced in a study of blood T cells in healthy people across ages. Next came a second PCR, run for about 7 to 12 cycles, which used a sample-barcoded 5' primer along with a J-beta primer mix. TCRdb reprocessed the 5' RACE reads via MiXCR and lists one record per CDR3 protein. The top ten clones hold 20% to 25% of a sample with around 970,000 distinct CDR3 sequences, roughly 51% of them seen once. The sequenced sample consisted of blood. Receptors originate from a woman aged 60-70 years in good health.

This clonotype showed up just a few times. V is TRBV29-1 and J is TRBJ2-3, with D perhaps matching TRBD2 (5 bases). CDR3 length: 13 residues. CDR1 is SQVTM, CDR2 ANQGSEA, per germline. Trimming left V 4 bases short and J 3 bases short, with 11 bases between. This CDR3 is CSVVPRGTDTQYF. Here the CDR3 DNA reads TGCAGCGTTGTCCCACGAGGGACAGATACGCAGTATTTT.

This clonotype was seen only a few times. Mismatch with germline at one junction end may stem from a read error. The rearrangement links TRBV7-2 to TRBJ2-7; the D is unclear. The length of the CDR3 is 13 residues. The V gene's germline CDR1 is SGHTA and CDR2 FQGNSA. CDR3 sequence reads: CAGSPSLVYEQYF. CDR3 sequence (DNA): TGTGCCGGCAGCCCTAGTTTGGTCTACGAGCAGTACTTC.

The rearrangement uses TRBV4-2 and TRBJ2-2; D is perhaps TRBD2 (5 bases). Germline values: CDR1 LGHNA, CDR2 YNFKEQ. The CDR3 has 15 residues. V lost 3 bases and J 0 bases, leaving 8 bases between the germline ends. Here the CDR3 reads CASSHGDTNTGELFF. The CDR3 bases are TGTGCCAGCAGCCACGGGGATACGAACACCGGGGAGCTGTTTTTT.

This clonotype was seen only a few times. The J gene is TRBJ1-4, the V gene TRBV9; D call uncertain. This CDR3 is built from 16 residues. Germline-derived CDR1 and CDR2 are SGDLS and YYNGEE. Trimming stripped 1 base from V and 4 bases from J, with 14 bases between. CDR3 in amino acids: CASSVSPAANNEKLFF. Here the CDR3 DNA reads TGTGCCAGCAGCGTAAGTCCGGCAGCAAATAATGAAAAACTGTTTTTT.

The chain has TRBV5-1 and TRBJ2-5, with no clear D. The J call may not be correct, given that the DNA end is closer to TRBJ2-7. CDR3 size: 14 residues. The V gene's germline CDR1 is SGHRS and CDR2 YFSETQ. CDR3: CASSLPEKSSEQYF. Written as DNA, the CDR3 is TGCGCCAGCAGCTTACCGGAGAAAAGTTCCGAGCAGTACTTC.

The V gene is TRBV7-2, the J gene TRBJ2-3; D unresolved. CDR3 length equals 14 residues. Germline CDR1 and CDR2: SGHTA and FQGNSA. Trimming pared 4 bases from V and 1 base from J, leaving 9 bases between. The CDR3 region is CASSWGPRTDTQYF. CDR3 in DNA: TGTGCCAGCAGCTGGGGTCCTCGCACAGATACGCAGTATTTT. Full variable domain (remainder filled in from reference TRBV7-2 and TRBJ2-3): GAGVSQSPSNKVTEKGKDVELRCDPISGHTALYWYRQSLGQGLEFLIYFQGNSAPDKSGLPSDRFSAERTGGSVSTLTIQRTQQEDSAVYLCASSWGPRTDTQYFGPGTRLTVL.

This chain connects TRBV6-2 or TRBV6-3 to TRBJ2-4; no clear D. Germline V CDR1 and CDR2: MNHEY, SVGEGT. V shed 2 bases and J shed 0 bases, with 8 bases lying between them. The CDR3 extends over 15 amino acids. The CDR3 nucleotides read TGTGCCAGCAGTTACCGCGATCTAGCCAAAAACATTCAGTACTTC. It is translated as CASSYRDLAKNIQYF.

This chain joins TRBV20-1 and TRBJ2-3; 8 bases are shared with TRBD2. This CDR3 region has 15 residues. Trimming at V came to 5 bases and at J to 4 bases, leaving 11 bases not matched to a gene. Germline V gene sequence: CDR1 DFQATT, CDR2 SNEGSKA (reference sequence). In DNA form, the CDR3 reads TGCAGTGCTCCCAAGCGGGAGTCGGTGGCAGATACGCAGTATTTT. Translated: CSAPKRESVADTQYF.

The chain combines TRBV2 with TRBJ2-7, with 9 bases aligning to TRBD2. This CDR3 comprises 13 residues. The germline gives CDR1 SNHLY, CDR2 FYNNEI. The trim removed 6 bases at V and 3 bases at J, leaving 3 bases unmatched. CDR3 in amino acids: CASRAGGLYEQYF. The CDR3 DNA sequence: TGTGCCAGCAGGGCGGGGGGGCTCTACGAGCAGTACTTC.

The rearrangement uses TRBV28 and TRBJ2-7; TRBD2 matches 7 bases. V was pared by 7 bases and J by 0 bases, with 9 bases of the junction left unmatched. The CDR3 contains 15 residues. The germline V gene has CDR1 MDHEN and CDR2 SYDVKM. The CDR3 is CASTTGLADSYEQYF. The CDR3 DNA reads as TGTGCCAGCACAACGGGTCTAGCGGACTCCTACGAGCAGTACTTC.

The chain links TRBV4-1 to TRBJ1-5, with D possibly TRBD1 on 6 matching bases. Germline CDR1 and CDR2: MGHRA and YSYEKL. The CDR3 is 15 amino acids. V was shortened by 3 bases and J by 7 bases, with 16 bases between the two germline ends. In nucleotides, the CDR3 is TGCGCCAGCAGCCATTTACAGGGAGGAGGACAGCCCCAGCATTTT. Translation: CASSHLQGGGQPQHF.

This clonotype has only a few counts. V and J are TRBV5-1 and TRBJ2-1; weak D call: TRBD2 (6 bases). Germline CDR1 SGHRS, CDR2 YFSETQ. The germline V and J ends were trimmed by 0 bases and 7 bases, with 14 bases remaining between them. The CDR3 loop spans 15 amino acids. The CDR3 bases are TGCGCCAGCAGCTTGGTATTCCGGGACTTTAATGAGCAGTTCTTC. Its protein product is CASSLVFRDFNEQFF.

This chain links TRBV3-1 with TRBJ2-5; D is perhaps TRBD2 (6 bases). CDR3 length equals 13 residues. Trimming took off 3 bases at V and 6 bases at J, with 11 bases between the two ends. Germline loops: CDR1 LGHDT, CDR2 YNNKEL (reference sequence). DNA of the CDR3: TGTGCCAGCAGCCAGGGGGGTTCAAAGACCCAGTACTTC. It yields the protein CASSQGGSKTQYF.

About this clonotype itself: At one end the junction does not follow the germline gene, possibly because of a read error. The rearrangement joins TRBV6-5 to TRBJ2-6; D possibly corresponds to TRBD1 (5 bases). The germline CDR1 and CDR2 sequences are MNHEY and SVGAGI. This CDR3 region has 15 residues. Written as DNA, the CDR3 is TGTGCCAGCAGTTACGTTGACTCTGGGGCCAACGTCCCGACTTTC. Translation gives CASSYVDSGANVPTF.

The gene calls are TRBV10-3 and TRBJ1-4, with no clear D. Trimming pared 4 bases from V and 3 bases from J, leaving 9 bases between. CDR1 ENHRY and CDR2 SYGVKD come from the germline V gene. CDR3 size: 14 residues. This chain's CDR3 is CAISVNPANEKLFF. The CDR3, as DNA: TGTGCCATCAGTGTCAACCCCGCTAATGAAAAACTGTTTTTT.

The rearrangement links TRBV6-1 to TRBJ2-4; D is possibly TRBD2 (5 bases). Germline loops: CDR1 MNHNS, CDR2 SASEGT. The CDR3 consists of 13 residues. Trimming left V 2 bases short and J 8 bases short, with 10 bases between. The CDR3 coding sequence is TGTGCCAGCAGTGAACGGGGTCGGGACATTCAGTACTTC. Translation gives CASSERGRDIQYF.